This TCR beta chain appears in the sequencing data of a study of blood T cells in healthy people across ages. In its sample, this clonotype was seen once. Just one base apart from a much larger clone, this may be a read error. The CDR3 length is 17 residues. In germline, CDR1 is LNHNV, CDR2 YYDKDF (reference sequence). Each donor supplied approximately 10 milliliters of peripheral blood. Then a second PCR, running roughly 7 to 12 cycles, was carried out with a sample-barcoded 5' primer and a J-beta primer mix. Each CDR3 protein is one row after TCRdb ran MiXCR on the 5' RACE reads. In the table there are 650,000 or so distinct CDR3 sequences, approximately 52% of which are singletons.

Sequenced sample: blood. The TCR originated in a woman older than 75 in good health. The chain combines TRBV15 with TRBJ2-6, with D possibly matching TRBD1 (5 bases). CDR3 protein: CATSRDVNRLRANVPTF. The CDR3 DNA reads as TGTGCCACCAGCAGAGATGTTAACAGGCTCCGAGCCAACGTCCCGACTTTC.